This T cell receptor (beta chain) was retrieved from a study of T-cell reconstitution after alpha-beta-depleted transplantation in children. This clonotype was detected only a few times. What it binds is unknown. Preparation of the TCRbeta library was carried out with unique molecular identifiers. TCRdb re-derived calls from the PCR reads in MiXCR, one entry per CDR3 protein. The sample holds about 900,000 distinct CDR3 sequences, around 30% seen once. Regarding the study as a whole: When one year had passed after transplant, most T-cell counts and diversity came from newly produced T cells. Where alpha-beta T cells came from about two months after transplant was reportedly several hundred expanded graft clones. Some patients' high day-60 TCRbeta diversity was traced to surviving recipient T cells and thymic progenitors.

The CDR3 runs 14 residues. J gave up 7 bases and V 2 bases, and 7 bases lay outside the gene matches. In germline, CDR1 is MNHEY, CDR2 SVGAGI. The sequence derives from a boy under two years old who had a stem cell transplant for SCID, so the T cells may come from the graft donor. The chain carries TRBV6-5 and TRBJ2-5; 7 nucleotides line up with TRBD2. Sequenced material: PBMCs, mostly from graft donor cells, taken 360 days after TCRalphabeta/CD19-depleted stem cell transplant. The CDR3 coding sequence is TGTGCCAGCAGTTACAAGCGGGGTATAGGGACCCAGTACTTC. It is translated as CASSYKRGIGTQYF.